The rows below give T cell receptor beta chains drawn from one sample of a study of blood T cells in healthy people across ages. MiXCR, run by TCRdb on the 5' RACE reads, gives a single entry per CDR3 protein. The sample contains about 680,000 distinct CDR3 sequences, 45% to 50% of which appear only once. Input material: blood. These receptor sequences come from a woman aged 55-69 years in good health. Both conserved end residues are part of each CDR3. The order of the fields is V gene, D gene, clone size, J gene, CDR3 DNA, CDR3 protein. D genes are given only for firm matches. Clone size, where shown, is once, few, many, or a class for clones that have expanded.

TRBV20-1	NA	few	TRBJ1-4	TGCAGTGCCCGGGACTCCCGGCGGAGTGAAAAACTGTTTTTT	CSARDSRRSEKLFF
TRBV7-2	NA	few	TRBJ2-7	TGTGCCAGCAGCCTGGACAGTACCTACGAGCAGTACTTC	CASSLDSTYEQYF
TRBV11-2	NA	NA	TRBJ2-1	TGTGCCAGCAGCAAGAATCGGGGGTTGGGAGGCCCCTCCTACAATGAGCAGTTCTTC	CASSKNRGLGGPSYNEQFF
TRBV5-1	NA	once	TRBJ2-7	TGCGCCAGCAGCTTCGGGGAAGCAGGGATCCACGAGCAGTACTTC	CASSFGEAGIHEQYF
TRBV6-2/TRBV6-3	NA	NA	TRBJ2-3	TGTGCCAGCAGCCGGGATCCTAGACGCACAGATACGCAGTATTTT	CASSRDPRRTDTQYF
TRBV20-1	NA	NA	TRBJ2-5	TGCAGTGCTAGGGGGGTTGGGGGAACGTGGACCCAGTACTTC	CSARGVGGTWTQYF
TRBV20-1	NA	NA	TRBJ2-7	TGCAGTGCTAAAGACTATTCGCGGGGCGCCTACAATGAGCAGTACTTC	CSAKDYSRGAYNEQYF
TRBV7-2	TRBD2	NA	TRBJ2-7	TGTGCCAGCAGCTTAAGCCTAGCGGCCTACAATGAGCAGTACTTC	CASSLSLAAYNEQYF
TRBV7-2	TRBD1	NA	TRBJ2-7	TGTGCCAGCAGCGAGTACGGGACAGCTTCCTACGAGCAGTACTTC	CASSEYGTASYEQYF
TRBV20-1	TRBD1	once	TRBJ2-3	TGCAGTGCTAGACCGTGGGACAGGACCACAGATACGCAGTATTTT	CSARPWDRTTDTQYF
TRBV6-6	TRBD2	NA	TRBJ2-1	TGTGCCAGCAGTTACTCGCCTAGCGGGAGCCAAGCTGAGCAGTTCTTC	CASSYSPSGSQAEQFF
TRBV28	NA	NA	TRBJ2-7	TGTGCCGGCAGTCCCCTCTTGGGTACAGCCTCCTACGAGCAGTACTTC	CAGSPLLGTASYEQYF
TRBV20-1	NA	NA	TRBJ2-5	TGCAGTGCTAGGCCTCCGGGGCAAGAGACCCAGTACTTC	CSARPPGQETQYF